What follows are 32 T cell receptor beta chains derived from one specimen sequenced in a study of blood T cell repertoires in COVID-19. Sequencing was performed with immunoSEQ multiplex PCR; in TCRdb, only in-frame clones are kept and a portion is missing. The sample lists under 200,000 clones, approximately 88% occurring once. Sequenced: PBMCs or T cells enriched from blood (not recorded which). These receptors were taken from a woman in her 50s who had recovered from COVID-19.

The chain joins TRBV6-1 to TRBJ2-7; perhaps TRBD1 as D (6 bases). This CDR3 has 14 amino acids. Trimming cost V 2 bases and J 6 bases, with 14 bases left between them. Germline V lookup: CDR1 MNHNS, CDR2 SASEGT. CDR3 DNA sequence: TGTGCCAGCAGTGAACAGGGGAACGTGGGCGAGCAGTACTTC. This encodes CASSEQGNVGEQYF.

This rearrangement joins TRBV2 to TRBJ2-1; 7 bases match TRBD1. The length of the CDR3 is 15 residues. The germline V gene has CDR1 SNHLY and CDR2 FYNNEI. With V trimmed by 4 bases and J by 5 bases, 8 bases remained unmatched. The CDR3 bases are TGTGCCAGCAGTGTCGCGACAGGGTCCCACAATGAGCAGTTCTTC. Encoded protein: CASSVATGSHNEQFF. Variable domain in full (rest from reference TRBV2 and TRBJ2-1): EPEVTQTPSHQVTQMGQEVILRCVPISNHLYFYWYRQILGQKVEFLVSFYNNEISEKSEIFDDQFSVERPDGSNFTLKIRSTKLEDSAMYFCASSVATGSHNEQFFGPGTRLTVL.

The chain links TRBV15 to TRBJ1-4; D might be TRBD1 (6 bases). CDR3 length: 15 amino acids. Germline values: CDR1 LNHNV, CDR2 YYDKDF (reference sequence). Trimming shortened V by 5 bases and J by 0 bases, and 10 bases separated the two germline ends. For the CDR3, the DNA is TGTGCCACCAGCGGAGGGACAACAACTAATGAAAAACTGTTTTTT. This translates into CATSGGTTTNEKLFF.

The J gene is TRBJ2-1, the V gene TRBV24-1, with 9 bases matching TRBD1. CDR3 size: 16 residues. With V trimmed by 7 bases and J by 6 bases, 12 bases remained unmatched. Germline V lookup: CDR1 KGHDR, CDR2 SFDVKD. The CDR3 region has the DNA TGTGCCACCAGCCTAACCGGGACAGGGATAGGCAATGAGCAGTTCTTC. This gives the protein CATSLTGTGIGNEQFF.

The V call is TRBV4-1, the J call TRBJ1-2, with 10 nucleotides matching TRBD1. Losses at the gene ends were 0 bases for V and 8 bases for J; bases not matched to a gene: 12. The CDR3 totals 17 residues. Germline loops: CDR1 MGHRA, CDR2 YSYEKL. CDR3 nucleotides: TGCGCCAGCAGCCAAGATCTGGGACAGGGGAGAGGGAGCGGCTACACCTTC. It encodes CASSQDLGQGRGSGYTF.

The chain uses TRBV29-1 and TRBJ2-3; TRBD1 agrees at 7 bases. Looked up from germline, CDR1 is SQVTM and CDR2 is ANQGSEA. J lost 1 base, V lost 6 bases, and 7 bases had no gene match. This CDR3 comprises 14 residues. For the CDR3, the DNA is TGCAGCGTCACACAGGGGTGGCGCACAGATACGCAGTATTTT. Residues: CSVTQGWRTDTQYF.

The chain couples TRBV7-9 to TRBJ1-1; a possible D gene is TRBD1 (6 bases). This CDR3 is built from 14 residues. Germline-derived CDR1 and CDR2 are SEHNR and FQNEAQ (reference sequence). The V and J ends lost 6 bases and 7 bases respectively, with 18 bases between them. CDR3 bases: TGTGCCAGCAGGTTACAGGGCGGGGGGGGTGAAGCTTTCTTT. Encoded protein: CASRLQGGGGEAFF.

The chain employs TRBV2 and TRBJ2-7; D gene unclear. Germline CDR1 reads SNHLY; CDR2 reads FYNNEI. The germline V and J ends were trimmed by 6 bases and 2 bases, with 8 bases remaining between them. The CDR3 consists of 12 residues. CDR3 bases: TGTGCCAGCAGGGAATCTACCTACGAGCAGTACTTC. It encodes CASRESTYEQYF.

The rearrangement joins TRBV19 to TRBJ1-5; 9 bases match TRBD1. The CDR3 loop spans 14 amino acids. CDR1 and CDR2 (germline): LNHDA, SQIVND (reference sequence). Losses at the gene ends were 4 bases for V and 7 bases for J; bases not matched to a gene: 5. Here the CDR3 DNA reads TGTGCCAGTAGTACCTCGGACAGGGGACAGCCCCAGCATTTT. It yields the protein CASSTSDRGQPQHF.

The gene calls are TRBV6-2 or TRBV6-3 and TRBJ2-1; 9 bases line up with TRBD2. Germline V gives CDR1 MNHEY, CDR2 SVGEGT. V shed 5 bases and J 2 bases; nucleotides not matched to a gene: 4. The CDR3 has 15 residues. CDR3 nucleotide sequence: TGTGCCAGCAGTACTGCTAGCGGGGCCTACAATGAGCAGTTCTTC. Amino acids: CASSTASGAYNEQFF.

J is TRBJ2-1 and V is TRBV1; the table's D call TRBD2 went unverified against the DNA. TRBV1 is noted as a pseudogene. The CDR3 has 13 amino acids. The CDR3 sequence is CTSVGTNYNEQFF. CDR3 nucleotides: TGCACCAGTGTCGGGACTAACTACAATGAGCAGTTCTTC.

V and J are TRBV7-2 and TRBJ2-7; 8 bases fit TRBD1. The CDR3 runs 16 residues. Germline-derived CDR1 and CDR2 are SGHTA and FQGNSA. With V trimmed by 1 base and J by 7 bases, 12 bases remained unmatched. CDR3 in amino acids: CASSLVRARGRGEQYF. DNA of the CDR3: TGTGCCAGCAGCTTAGTTAGGGCCAGGGGGCGCGGAGAGCAGTACTTC.

The rearrangement joins TRBV6-5 to TRBJ1-1, with D unclear. V gave up 6 bases and J gave up 0 bases, with 11 bases separating them. The CDR3 is 14 amino acids. Germline V gives CDR1 MNHEY, CDR2 SVGAGI. The CDR3 DNA reads as TGTGCCAGCAGGGACCCCGGGGTGAACACTGAAGCTTTCTTT. Its translation: CASRDPGVNTEAFF.

The rearrangement links TRBV7-8 to TRBJ2-6; weak D call: TRBD2 (5 bases). The V and J ends lost 0 bases and 0 bases respectively, with 15 bases between them. Per germline, CDR1 SGHVS and CDR2 FQNEAQ. The CDR3 is 19 amino acids. In DNA form, the CDR3 reads TGTGCCAGCAGCTTAGCGGGAGTAGGGTACAGCTCTGGGGCCAACGTCCTGACTTTC. Translation: CASSLAGVGYSSGANVLTF.

The chain employs TRBV2 and TRBJ1-1; a weak D match, TRBD1 (6 bases). CDR3 length: 14 residues. The V end lost 4 bases, the J end lost 1 base, and 10 bases lay between the germline ends. Germline V gene data show CDR1 as SNHLY and CDR2 as FYNNEI. The CDR3 here is CASSVDSPNTEAFF. The CDR3, as DNA: TGTGCCAGCAGTGTGGACAGCCCGAACACTGAAGCTTTCTTT.

V usage is TRBV6-1 and J usage is TRBJ2-2; D not certain. The ends were cut back, 0 bases at V and 4 bases at J, with 9 bases in the middle. Germline CDR1 reads MNHNS; CDR2 reads SASEGT. CDR3 length: 15 amino acids. The CDR3 DNA reads as TGTGCCAGCAGTGAAGCGGCGACTCTCACCGGGGAGCTGTTTTTT. This codes for CASSEAATLTGELFF.

This chain uses TRBV3-1 (or the pseudogene TRBV3-2) with TRBJ2-6, with 7 bases identical to TRBD1. Germline loops: CDR1 LGHDT, CDR2 YNNKEL (reference sequence). With V trimmed by 4 bases and J by 0 bases, 12 bases remained unmatched. This CDR3 has 19 residues. CDR3 bases: TGTGCCAGCAGCCTAGCCCAGGACAGGCCTCGCTCTGGGGCCAACGTCCTGACTTTC. Protein product: CASSLAQDRPRSGANVLTF.

The chain couples TRBV25-1 to TRBJ2-6; TRBD1 might be the D (6 bases). The CDR3 consists of 16 residues. Deletions cut 7 bases from V and 2 bases from J, with 15 bases between. CDR1 MGHDK and CDR2 SYGVNS come from the germline V gene. The CDR3: CASKGGSNPGANVLTF. DNA for the CDR3: TGTGCCAGCAAAGGGGGTAGCAACCCTGGGGCCAACGTCCTGACTTTC.

This clone was observed a single time. The chain has TRBV9 and TRBJ2-7; 7 positions agree with TRBD2. V shed 3 bases and J 6 bases; nucleotides not matched to a gene: 12. This CDR3 has 15 amino acids. Per the germline V gene, CDR1 is SGDLS and CDR2 is YYNGEE. The CDR3 bases are TGTGCCAGCAGCGCCCTGACTGGGGGGGTCGGCGAGCAGTACTTC. Translating it yields CASSALTGGVGEQYF. The complete variable domain, with remaining parts taken from reference TRBV9 and TRBJ2-7, reads DSGVTQTPKHLITATGQRVTLRCSPRSGDLSVYWYQQSLDQGLQFLIQYYNGEERAKGNILERFSAQQFPDLHSELNLSSLELGDSALYFCASSALTGGVGEQYFGPGTRLTVT.

This chain links TRBV21-1 with TRBJ2-7; the DNA was not used to check the table's D call, TRBD2. TRBV21-1 is a pseudogene. This CDR3 is 16 amino acids long. CDR3 DNA: TGTGCCAGCAGCTCATATCATTGGGGCAGGGAGGACGAGCAGTACTTC. As protein: CASSSYHWGREDEQYF.

The V and J genes are TRBV19 and TRBJ1-3; 7 bases map to TRBD1. The J segment lost 2 bases and the V segment lost 4 bases, leaving 2 bases of the junction unmatched. From germline, CDR1 is LNHDA and CDR2 SQIVND (reference sequence). The CDR3 length is 14 residues. In DNA, the CDR3 is TGTGCCAGTAGTACCACAGGGGCTGGAAACACCATATATTTT. Its protein is CASSTTGAGNTIYF.

A few counts support this clone. V gene TRBV12-5 combines with J gene TRBJ2-7, with TRBD1 identical over 10 bases. The J segment lost 5 bases and the V segment lost 2 bases, leaving 6 bases of the junction unmatched. CDR1 is LGHNT and CDR2 is FRNRAP in the germline V gene. The CDR3 is 15 amino acids. CDR3 residues: CASGLYRDRGHEQYF. DNA of the CDR3: TGTGCTAGTGGTTTGTACCGGGACAGGGGACACGAGCAGTACTTC.

The chain employs TRBV20-1 and TRBJ2-1; 16 nucleotides align to TRBD2. The V segment lost 3 bases and the J segment 12 bases; nucleotides outside the gene matches: 14. Germline lookup yields CDR1 DFQATT and CDR2 SNEGSKA (reference sequence). The length of the CDR3 is 17 residues. The CDR3 spells CSASFHGTSGGGAAQFF. The CDR3 coding sequence is TGCAGTGCTAGTTTCCACGGGACTAGCGGGGGGGGCGCGGCGCAGTTCTTC.

This chain joins TRBV6-5 and TRBJ2-7, with TRBD1 as a possible D gene (6 bases). The CDR3 contains 14 residues. The germline V and J ends were trimmed by 5 bases and 2 bases, with 13 bases remaining between them. The germline V gene has CDR1 MNHEY and CDR2 SVGAGI. The DNA of the CDR3 is TGTGCCAGCAGTCGGTCTAAGGGGGCCTACGAGCAGTACTTC. It is translated as CASSRSKGAYEQYF.

The rearrangement links TRBV5-4 to TRBJ1-4; the match to TRBD1 covers 10 bases. Germline V lookup: CDR1 SGHNT, CDR2 YYREEE (reference sequence). The CDR3 is 15 residues long. V gave up 3 bases and J gave up 5 bases; unmatched junction bases: 4. For the CDR3, the DNA is TGTGCCAGCAGCTCCCCGGGACAGGGGAATGAAAAACTGTTTTTT. Protein product: CASSSPGQGNEKLFF.

The chain employs TRBV30 and TRBJ2-1; no definite D call. There are 13 residues in the CDR3. Per germline, CDR1 GTSNPN and CDR2 SVGIG (reference sequence). V dropped 8 bases and J dropped 0 bases, with 11 bases sitting between them. The CDR3 sequence: CAGKESSYNEQFF. The CDR3 DNA reads TGTGCCGGAAAGGAGAGCTCCTACAATGAGCAGTTCTTC.

The chain carries TRBV7-9 and TRBJ2-2, with D tentatively TRBD1 (6 bases). Germline V gene sequence: CDR1 SEHNR, CDR2 FQNEAQ (reference sequence). The germline V and J ends were trimmed by 3 bases and 6 bases, with 17 bases remaining between them. The CDR3 totals 16 residues. The CDR3 coding sequence is TGTGCCAGCAGCTTCCCAGTTGGTCGACAGGCCGGGGAGCTGTTTTTT. It is translated as CASSFPVGRQAGELFF. Based on the CDR3 plus reference TRBV7-9 and TRBJ2-2, the full variable domain is DTGVSQNPRHKITKRGQNVTFRCDPISEHNRLYWYRQTLGQGPEFLTYFQNEAQLEKSRLLSDRFSAERPKGSFSTLEIQRTEQGDSAMYLCASSFPVGRQAGELFFGEGSRLTVL.

This clone appeared a few times. This chain uses TRBV10-3 with TRBJ1-5, with 9 bases identical to TRBD1. Germline values: CDR1 ENHRY, CDR2 SYGVKD. V lost 2 bases, J lost 7 bases, and 6 bases stayed unmatched. The CDR3 is 15 residues long. As DNA, the CDR3 is TGTGCCATCAGTGAGCCGGGACAGGGAGTGCAGCCCCAGCATTTT. This sequence encodes CAISEPGQGVQPQHF.

The V call is TRBV7-2, the J call TRBJ2-7, with 8 bases lining up with TRBD1. Germline CDR1 is SGHTA and CDR2 is FQGNSA. This CDR3 spans 16 amino acids. V shed 1 base and J 2 bases; nucleotides not matched to a gene: 7. In nucleotides, the CDR3 is TGTGCCAGCAGCTTAGAATACAGGGGGTTAACCTACGAGCAGTACTTC. It yields the protein CASSLEYRGLTYEQYF.

J is TRBJ1-2 and V is TRBV27, with D unresolved. V was cut by 7 bases and J by 6 bases, with 15 bases left in between. Germline CDR1 reads MNHEY; CDR2 reads SMNVEV (reference sequence). This CDR3 comprises 13 residues. Here the CDR3 reads CASKEVISDGYTF. The CDR3 nucleotides read TGTGCCAGCAAAGAGGTTATCAGCGATGGCTACACCTTC.

The J gene is TRBJ2-2, the V gene TRBV24-1, with D possibly TRBD1 on 6 matching bases. The CDR3 covers 16 residues. V gave up 4 bases and J gave up 0 bases, with 11 bases separating them. CDR1 and CDR2 (germline): KGHDR, SFDVKD. The CDR3 region has the DNA TGTGCCACCAGTGACGCGACAGGAACGAACACCGGGGAGCTGTTTTTT. Translation: CATSDATGTNTGELFF.

This chain joins TRBV7-9 and TRBJ2-1, with a possible D match to TRBD2 (5 bases). Trimming stripped 6 bases from V and 8 bases from J, with 14 bases between. Per the germline V gene, CDR1 is SEHNR and CDR2 is FQNEAQ (reference sequence). This CDR3 contains 13 residues. The CDR3 reads CASRSASGYEQFF. CDR3 nucleotides: TGTGCCAGCAGATCCGCATCGGGGTATGAGCAGTTCTTC. Full variable domain (rest looked up from reference TRBV7-9 and TRBJ2-1): DTGVSQNPRHKITKRGQNVTFRCDPISEHNRLYWYRQTLGQGPEFLTYFQNEAQLEKSRLLSDRFSAERPKGSFSTLEIQRTEQGDSAMYLCASRSASGYEQFFGPGTRLTVL.